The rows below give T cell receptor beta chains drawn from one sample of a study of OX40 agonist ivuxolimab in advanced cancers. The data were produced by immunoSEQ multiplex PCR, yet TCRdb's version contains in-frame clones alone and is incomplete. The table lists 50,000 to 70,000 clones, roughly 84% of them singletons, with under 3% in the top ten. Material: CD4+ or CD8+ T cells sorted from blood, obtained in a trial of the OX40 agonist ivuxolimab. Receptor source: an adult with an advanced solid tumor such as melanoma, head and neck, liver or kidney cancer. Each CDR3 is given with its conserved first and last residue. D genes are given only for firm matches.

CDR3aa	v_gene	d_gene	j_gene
CAWSRGRDQPQHF	TRBV30	NA	TRBJ1-5
CASKEPGQRFEAFF	TRBV27	TRBD1	TRBJ1-1
CASSLSGRNSPLHF	TRBV7-2	NA	TRBJ1-6
CASSYPTGGSNQPQHF	TRBV6-5	TRBD1	TRBJ1-5
CASSVDRVNTEAFF	TRBV19	TRBD1	TRBJ1-1
CASNEVPNTEAFF	TRBV2	NA	TRBJ1-1
CASSPGLAGEHEQFF	TRBV11-3	TRBD2	TRBJ2-1
CASSLQDQETQYF	TRBV5-1	NA	TRBJ2-5
CASSQDRVFIGYTF	TRBV4-1	NA	TRBJ1-2
CASSSVQSSYNEQFF	TRBV18	NA	TRBJ2-1
CSVEGYSYNEQFF	TRBV29-1	NA	TRBJ2-1
CSASGAYEQYF	TRBV20-1	NA	TRBJ2-7
CASSTQLGDRWTQYF	TRBV6-1	TRBD1	TRBJ2-5
CASSGRGGRGTDTQYF	TRBV7-3	NA	TRBJ2-3
CASSPSEGLGSYNSPLHF	TRBV28	NA	TRBJ1-6
CASSRLGNEQFF	TRBV28	NA	TRBJ2-1
CASSLDIVTYNEQFF	TRBV5-4	NA	TRBJ2-1
CASSPVSGRANEKLFF	TRBV18	NA	TRBJ1-4
CASSVVSRGGEAFF	TRBV9	NA	TRBJ1-1
CASTQGLSASGANVLTF	TRBV5-1	NA	TRBJ2-6
CASSYSPDSLNEKLFF	TRBV6-5	NA	TRBJ1-4
CASTLGRGHGYTF	TRBV19	NA	TRBJ1-2
CASSPDRDYSPLHF	TRBV4-1	TRBD1	TRBJ1-6
CSVAVGRRGYTF	TRBV29-1	NA	TRBJ1-2
CASSLGMEREGYEQYF	TRBV11-2	TRBD2	TRBJ2-7
CSVSVGSGGAQYNEQFF	TRBV29-1	TRBD2	TRBJ2-1
CASSLASTPGPFF	TRBV11-2	NA	TRBJ2-1
CASSPGTGNGYTF	TRBV18	TRBD1	TRBJ1-2
CASSLTGTQYF	TRBV7-2	NA	TRBJ2-5
CASSPGGDEQFF	TRBV6-5	NA	TRBJ2-1
CASSLEGQGEYYGYTF	TRBV5-4	TRBD1	TRBJ1-2
CASSRGGQSTDTQYF	TRBV6-5	TRBD1	TRBJ2-3
CASGRLSGGEGNQPQHF	TRBV12-5	TRBD1	TRBJ1-5
CSVIVLRSTDTQYF	TRBV29-1	NA	TRBJ2-3
CASSTQLRGRGPAETQYF	TRBV4-1	TRBD2	TRBJ2-5
CASSIGLNRKEKLFF	TRBV19	NA	TRBJ1-4